Here is one T cell receptor (beta chain) with its context. Antigen specificity is unknown. The data were obtained in a study of response to subunit inactivated influenza vaccine. With 7 bases removed from V and 2 bases from J, the gap between germline ends came to 15 bases. This CDR3 is 14 amino acids long. CDR1 and CDR2 from the germline V gene are SGHTA and FQGNSA. In TCRdb, the RT-PCR reads were re-called with MiXCR into one record per CDR3 protein. The table has 300,000 to 350,000 distinct CDR3 sequences, approximately 20% seen once. Findings and limits, study-wide: With each seasonal influenza vaccination, the authors suggested, few new T cells are recruited.

The specimen was PBMCs from blood, collected roughly 20 months after vaccination. The chain uses TRBV7-2 and TRBJ2-7; D ambiguous. The sequence was collected from a man aged 45 to 70 who received an inactivated influenza vaccine. The CDR3 is CASTAGGSAYEQYF. Written as DNA, the CDR3 is TGTGCCAGCACCGCCGGTGGTTCTGCCTACGAGCAGTACTTC.